The text below deals with one T cell receptor beta chain. The target antigen is unknown. At one end the junction does not follow the germline gene, possibly because of a read error. The sample has other DNA sequences that encode this CDR3 too. Libraries were prepared by immunoSEQ multiplex PCR; TCRdb keeps only in-frame clonotypes and omits some of them. The sample consists of fewer than 90,000 clones, under 85% of them appearing once. The data belong to a study of radiotherapy plus CTLA-4 blockade in lung cancer. Study-level background: There were objective responses in 15% to 20% of patients, and 31% had disease control. Whole-study findings and limits: After radiotherapy and ipilimumab, tumor-derived clones expanded in peripheral blood.

This CDR3 comprises 14 residues. Germline CDR1 and CDR2: SGHVS and FQNEAQ. The sequence was obtained from a human donor with non-small cell lung cancer who had stable disease on radiotherapy plus ipilimumab. The sample here was peripheral blood, taken from a patient treated with radiotherapy plus ipilimumab. The rearrangement links TRBV7-8 to TRBJ2-7; 11 positions agree with TRBD1. The CDR3 DNA sequence: TGCGCCAGCAGCGGGGACAGGGGGTCGTACGAGCAGTACTTC. Translating it yields CASSGDRGSYEQYF.